Following are 26 T cell receptor beta chains from one sample sequenced in a study of CXCR3-negative and CXCR3-positive naive CD8 T cells. Study findings and constraints: The study found more hydrophobic TRB CDR3s in CXCR3-positive naive cells than in CXCR3-negative naive cells.

TRB cDNA libraries were made by UMI-labeled 5' RACE. TCRdb reprocessed the 5' RACE reads, keeping one entry per CDR3 protein, no DNA. In all, the sample yields fewer than 90,000 distinct CDR3 sequences. Their antigen targets remain unknown. The material sequenced was naive CXCR3+ CD8+ T cells from blood. Indicated subset: CD45RO-CCR7+CD27+CD95- naive CD8+ T cells expressing CXCR3 (TNR3+). Receptors were obtained from a human donor in good health. Some clones in this sample may be carry-over from other donors' samples.

This chain links TRBV12-3 or TRBV12-4 with TRBJ2-5. The CDR3 has 14 amino acids. The CDR3: CASTQFRASESQYF.

The genes are TRBV20-1 and TRBJ2-7; TCRdb's D call, TRBD1, is unchecked because there is no DNA. The germline CDR1 and CDR2 sequences are DFQATT and SNEGSKA (reference sequence). The CDR3 has 14 amino acids. The CDR3 here is CSAPEGGQIYEQYF.

The chain joins TRBV12-3 or TRBV12-4 to TRBJ2-1. The CDR3 totals 12 residues. The CDR3 is CASRSSYNEQFF.

The chain is built from TRBV6-2 or TRBV6-3 and TRBJ1-5; without DNA, the TCRdb call of TRBD1 cannot be checked. The germline gives CDR1 MNHEY, CDR2 SVGEGT. The CDR3 spans 13 residues. The CDR3 spells CASSYSTGQPQHF.

The rearrangement joins TRBV5-1 to TRBJ1-5; TCRdb returns TRBD1, unconfirmable since there is no DNA. Germline V gives CDR1 SGHRS, CDR2 YFSETQ. This CDR3 has 13 amino acids. This CDR3 is CASSLEQGQPQHF.

V and J are TRBV29-1 and TRBJ2-7; as DNA is missing, the TRBD1 call by TCRdb cannot be tested. Germline CDR1 is SQVTM and CDR2 is ANQGSEA. The CDR3 sequence is 12 residues long. CDR3: CSVDGTTYEQCF.

The chain links TRBV27 to TRBJ1-6; TCRdb names TRBD1, which stays unverified in the absence of DNA. Germline CDR1 reads MNHEY; CDR2 reads SMNVEV (reference sequence). This CDR3 is 15 amino acids long. The CDR3: CASSSPGQGFSPLHF.

The genes are TRBV12-3 or TRBV12-4 and TRBJ2-2; checking the TCRdb D call of TRBD1 is not possible without DNA. CDR3 length: 14 residues. The CDR3 protein is CASSDRGHTGELFF.

The rearrangement joins TRBV5-1 to TRBJ1-1; TCRdb returns TRBD1, unconfirmable since there is no DNA. The CDR3 is 16 residues long. CDR1 SGHRS and CDR2 YFSETQ come from the germline V gene. CDR3 loop: CASSLSRQGPNTEAFF.

The chain couples TRBV30 to TRBJ2-1. The germline V gene has CDR1 GTSNPN and CDR2 SVGIG (reference sequence). The CDR3 covers 12 residues. CDR3 sequence: CAWMEAYNEQFF.

The chain carries TRBV7-9 and TRBJ2-7; TCRdb picks TRBD2, but there is no DNA to check that call. Germline V gene data show CDR1 as SEHNR and CDR2 as FQNEAQ (reference sequence). This CDR3 contains 14 residues. CDR3 residues: CASGRGVRDYEQYF.

V is TRBV28 and J is TRBJ2-3; TCRdb returns TRBD1, unconfirmable since there is no DNA. The CDR3 length is 16 residues. Germline CDR1 is MDHEN and CDR2 is SYDVKM. CDR3 in amino acids: CASSFPGTGEPDTQYF.

The chain's CDR3 is CASSLTRTGVYNEQFF. V gene TRBV5-1 combines with J gene TRBJ2-1; TCRdb indicates TRBD1, and absent DNA this call remains unverified. Germline loops: CDR1 SGHRS, CDR2 YFSETQ. CDR3 length: 16 residues.

The chain joins TRBV7-8 to TRBJ2-7; TCRdb gives TRBD1 as the D gene, but with no DNA this cannot be confirmed. The CDR3 loop spans 15 amino acids. Germline-derived CDR1 and CDR2 are SGHVS and FQNEAQ. The CDR3: CASSMSGGSYYEQYF. Combining the CDR3 with reference TRBV7-8 and TRBJ2-7 gives the whole variable domain GAGVSQSPRYKVAKRGQDVALRCDPISGHVSLFWYQQALGQGPEFLTYFQNEAQLDKSGLPSDRFFAERPEGSVSTLKIQRTQQEDSAVYLCASSMSGGSYYEQYFGPGTRLTVT.

The chain is built from TRBV6-2 or TRBV6-3 and TRBJ2-1; the D call of TRBD1 rests on TCRdb alone, since no DNA is present to check it. This CDR3 is built from 18 residues. Germline loops: CDR1 MNHEY, CDR2 SVGEGT. CDR3: CASSYSKENGTAYNEQFF.

V usage is TRBV14 and J usage is TRBJ2-7. The CDR3 extends over 15 amino acids. The germline V gene has CDR1 SGHDN and CDR2 FVKESK. CDR3 sequence reads: CASSQVPDSFRGQYF.

The chain combines TRBV28 with TRBJ2-3; the D gene TCRdb calls, TRBD2, cannot be checked with no DNA. Germline V lookup: CDR1 MDHEN, CDR2 SYDVKM. The CDR3 spans 17 residues. CDR3 protein: CASSFGEIRLSTDTQYF.

This chain links TRBV20-1 with TRBJ1-2; absent DNA, TCRdb's TRBD1 call cannot be checked. Germline V CDR1 and CDR2: DFQATT, SNEGSKA (reference sequence). This CDR3 has 13 amino acids. The CDR3 reads CSAGDSPNYGYTF.

The V gene is TRBV7-9, the J gene TRBJ1-6; as DNA is missing, the TRBD1 call by TCRdb cannot be tested. Germline loops: CDR1 SEHNR, CDR2 FQNEAQ (reference sequence). This CDR3 comprises 15 residues. The CDR3 loop reads CASSSTGNNNSPLHF.

The chain links TRBV9 to TRBJ2-2; the D gene TCRdb calls, TRBD1, cannot be checked with no DNA. Germline V CDR1 and CDR2: SGDLS, YYNGEE. The CDR3 sequence is 15 residues long. The CDR3 spells CASRDRQGSTGELFF.

V gene TRBV27 combines with J gene TRBJ2-1. CDR1 is MNHEY and CDR2 is SMNVEV in the germline V gene (reference sequence). The CDR3 extends over 11 amino acids. CDR3 amino acids: CASSHDNEQFF.

The chain has TRBV4-1 and TRBJ2-4; absent DNA, TCRdb's TRBD2 call cannot be checked. The CDR3 has 12 amino acids. The V gene's germline CDR1 is MGHRA and CDR2 YSYEKL. This CDR3 reads CASSPAGGIQYF.

This chain joins TRBV5-5 and TRBJ2-2; no DNA is available, so the TRBD1 call from TCRdb remains unchecked. Per the germline V gene, CDR1 is SGHKS and CDR2 is YYEKEE (reference sequence). The CDR3 contains 15 residues. The chain's CDR3 is CASSLAPPGTGELFF.

The chain is built from TRBV20-1 and TRBJ2-2; the D call from TCRdb, TRBD1, cannot be confirmed without DNA. The V gene's germline CDR1 is DFQATT and CDR2 SNEGSKA (reference sequence). The CDR3 contains 16 residues. The CDR3 spells CSARVLQGRDTGELFF.

This chain connects TRBV2 to TRBJ2-4. Germline CDR1 and CDR2: SNHLY and FYNNEI. The CDR3 extends over 14 amino acids. CDR3 in amino acids: CASSEELAKNIQYF.

This chain links TRBV12-3 or TRBV12-4 with TRBJ1-1; TCRdb lists TRBD1, though no DNA is available to test this call. CDR3 length: 17 residues. The CDR3 is CASSLILGDQGSYGAFF.